The 20 T cell receptor beta chains reported below all come from one sample, sequenced in a study of blood T cells in healthy people across ages. Combining a sample-barcoded 5' primer with a J-beta primer mix, a second PCR ran for 7 to 11 cycles. Using its own MiXCR run on the 5' RACE reads, TCRdb lists one record per CDR3 protein. This table has over 1,500,000 distinct CDR3 sequences, roughly 50% appearing once. Input material: blood. Every receptor here comes from a woman aged 40 to 50 in good health.

This clonotype has only a few counts. The V call is TRBV6-2 or TRBV6-3, the J call TRBJ2-1; D may be TRBD2 (6 bases). Trimming left V 4 bases short and J 9 bases short, with 10 bases between. This CDR3 spans 12 amino acids. Germline values: CDR1 MNHEY, CDR2 SVGEGT. In DNA, the CDR3 is TGTGCCAGCAGTTCGGGGGTCGGTGAGCAGTTCTTC. This gives the protein CASSSGVGEQFF.

The chain has TRBV15 and TRBJ2-3; 8 bases match TRBD2. The CDR3 is made up of 16 amino acids. Per germline, CDR1 LNHNV and CDR2 YYDKDF (reference sequence). Trimming removed 1 base from V and 5 bases from J; junction bases left unmatched: 8. The CDR3, as DNA: TGTGCCACCAGCAGAGTATCGGGACTAGTCATAGATACGCAGTATTTT. It codes for CATSRVSGLVIDTQYF.

V and J are TRBV6-6 and TRBJ2-5; maybe TRBD1 (5 bases). The germline V gene encodes CDR1 MNHNY and CDR2 SVGAGI (reference sequence). The ends were cut back, 6 bases at V and 5 bases at J, with 13 bases in the middle. The CDR3 consists of 13 residues. CDR3 sequence: CASRDSSIETQYF. The CDR3 nucleotides are TGTGCCAGCAGAGACAGTAGCATTGAGACCCAGTACTTC.

The chain carries TRBV18 and TRBJ1-2, with no clear D. CDR1 and CDR2 from the germline V gene are KGHSH and LQKENI. V was trimmed by 0 bases and J by 8 bases, leaving 16 bases between them. This CDR3 spans 15 amino acids. CDR3 bases: TGTGCCAGCTCACCACCGAACTATGAGGGAGGAGGCTACACCTTC. This encodes CASSPPNYEGGGYTF.

The V gene is TRBV12-3 or TRBV12-4, the J gene TRBJ2-3; 9 bases agree with TRBD2. The V gene end was trimmed by 3 bases and the J gene end by 2 bases; junction bases not matched to a gene: 9. The CDR3 spans 17 residues. In DNA form, the CDR3 reads TGTGCCAGCAGTTTGGGCTGGGGACTAGCAATCACAGATACGCAGTATTTT. Translating it yields CASSLGWGLAITDTQYF.

The V call is TRBV5-4, the J call TRBJ2-1; 9 bases match TRBD1. V was pared by 1 base and J by 3 bases, with 2 bases of the junction left unmatched. The CDR3 runs 15 residues. Germline V CDR1 and CDR2: SGHNT, YYREEE (reference sequence). The CDR3 sequence is CASSLRDRDYNEQFF. For the CDR3, the DNA is TGTGCCAGCAGCTTGAGGGACAGGGACTACAATGAGCAGTTCTTC.

The chain employs TRBV11-2 and TRBJ2-3; D may be TRBD2 (5 bases). The V end lost 0 bases, the J end lost 1 base, and 11 bases lay between the germline ends. The length of the CDR3 is 16 residues. CDR1 SGHAT and CDR2 FQNNGV come from the germline V gene. The CDR3 reads CASSLDPGSRTDTQYF. The CDR3 DNA follows: TGTGCCAGCAGCTTAGATCCGGGATCGCGCACAGATACGCAGTATTTT.

This rearrangement joins TRBV12-3 or TRBV12-4 to TRBJ1-4; D is undetermined. CDR3 size: 16 residues. V shed 2 bases and J shed 0 bases, with 10 bases lying between them. CDR3 region: CASSLSGPTTNEKLFF. The CDR3 DNA follows: TGTGCCAGCAGTTTAAGTGGGCCAACAACTAATGAAAAACTGTTTTTT.

V usage is TRBV9 and J usage is TRBJ2-1; 7 bases align to TRBD1. After removal of 3 bases from V and 6 bases from J, the junction contained 6 bases not matched to a gene. There are 14 residues in the CDR3. Germline assignment: CDR1 SGDLS and CDR2 YYNGEE. In DNA, the CDR3 is TGTGCCAGCAGCGCTGTACCAGGGGGCAATGAGCAGTTCTTC. This sequence encodes CASSAVPGGNEQFF.

This clonotype was recorded a few times. J is TRBJ2-3 and V is TRBV27; the D gene is possibly TRBD2 (7 bases). Germline CDR1 is MNHEY and CDR2 is SMNVEV (reference sequence). Trimming stripped 6 bases from V and 4 bases from J, with 20 bases between. This CDR3 is built from 16 residues. CDR3 sequence reads: CASSPPWGGGADTQYF. In DNA form, the CDR3 reads TGTGCCAGCAGCCCCCCGTGGGGGGGGGGCGCAGATACGCAGTATTTT.

The rearrangement uses TRBV5-1 and TRBJ2-3; D gene uncertain. V lost 0 bases, J lost 2 bases, and 10 bases lay in between. In germline, CDR1 is SGHRS, CDR2 YFSETQ. The CDR3 is made up of 15 amino acids. For the CDR3, the DNA is TGCGCCAGCAGCTTGGTGCCACCTGTCACAGATACGCAGTATTTT. Its protein product is CASSLVPPVTDTQYF. Full variable domain (rest looked up from reference TRBV5-1 and TRBJ2-3): KAGVTQTPRYLIKTRGQQVTLSCSPISGHRSVSWYQQTPGQGLQFLFEYFSETQRNKGNFPGRFSGRQFSNSRSEMNVSTLELGDSALYLCASSLVPPVTDTQYFGPGTRLTVL.

The rearrangement links TRBV28 to TRBJ2-5; TRBD1 agrees at 9 bases. With V trimmed by 6 bases and J by 4 bases, 9 bases remained unmatched. Germline V gene sequence: CDR1 MDHEN, CDR2 SYDVKM. The CDR3 runs 15 residues. Here the CDR3 reads CASRPGTGPGETQYF. For the CDR3, the DNA is TGTGCCAGCAGACCCGGGACAGGGCCTGGAGAGACCCAGTACTTC.

V gene TRBV5-6 combines with J gene TRBJ1-5, with D perhaps TRBD1 (6 bases). Germline CDR1 is SGHDT and CDR2 is YYEEEE. This CDR3 contains 13 residues. The ends were cut back, 4 bases at V and 7 bases at J, with 12 bases in the middle. The CDR3 nucleotides are TGTGCCAGCAGCGCGGGGGGGGCCCAGCCCCAGCATTTT. This encodes CASSAGGAQPQHF.

The chain recombines TRBV7-2 with TRBJ2-5, with TRBD2 identical over 7 bases. Trimming at V came to 5 bases and at J to 3 bases, leaving 9 bases not matched to a gene. Germline V CDR1 and CDR2: SGHTA, FQGNSA. This CDR3 has 15 amino acids. The CDR3, as DNA: TGTGCCAGCAGCCCGGATATGGGGGGGGAAGAGACCCAGTACTTC. It yields the protein CASSPDMGGEETQYF.

This clonotype was picked up many times. V is TRBV13 and J is TRBJ1-1; 12 bases are a match to TRBD1. J gave up 4 bases and V 5 bases, and 8 bases lay outside the gene matches. This CDR3 spans 16 amino acids. Per the germline V gene, CDR1 is PRHDT and CDR2 is FYEKMQ (reference sequence). CDR3 sequence reads: CASSEGGQGASTEAFF. The CDR3 coding sequence is TGTGCCAGCAGCGAGGGGGGACAGGGGGCCAGCACTGAAGCTTTCTTT.

The chain recombines TRBV3-1 with TRBJ2-1, with D possibly being TRBD1 or TRBD2 (5 bases each). The CDR3 totals 15 residues. CDR1 is LGHDT and CDR2 is YNNKEL in the germline V gene (reference sequence). V was trimmed by 0 bases and J by 8 bases, leaving 14 bases between them. In DNA form, the CDR3 reads TGTGCCAGCAGCCAAGATATAGTAGTGGGGGATGAGCAGTTCTTC. This sequence encodes CASSQDIVVGDEQFF.

The V and J genes are TRBV12-3 or TRBV12-4 and TRBJ2-4; D is perhaps TRBD1 (5 bases). The CDR3 consists of 15 residues. Between the trimmed V and J ends, which lost 5 bases and 4 bases, there was a span of 15 bases. CDR3 coding DNA: TGTGCCAGCAGTAGCCCCGGCAGGGCTAAAAACATTCAGTACTTC. This translates into CASSSPGRAKNIQYF.

This clonotype was detected only a few times. The gene calls are TRBV28 and TRBJ2-5; possible D gene TRBD1, 5 bases. Near its end, the DNA agrees better with TRBJ2-7, so the J call may be wrong. Germline V gene lookup returns CDR1 MDHEN and CDR2 SYDVKM. The CDR3 is 14 amino acids. The CDR3 here is CASSLRTPPYEQYF. The CDR3 DNA reads as TGTGCCAGCAGCCTCCGGACACCGCCCTACGAGCAGTACTTC.

The V call is TRBV6-1, the J call TRBJ2-3; TRBD1 aligns across 10 bases. Looked up from germline, CDR1 is MNHNS and CDR2 is SASEGT. With V trimmed by 5 bases and J by 4 bases, 6 bases remained unmatched. The CDR3 is 15 amino acids. DNA of the CDR3: TGTGCCAGCAGTCGGGGACAGGGGTTCGCAGATACGCAGTATTTT. Residues: CASSRGQGFADTQYF.

The V and J genes are TRBV27 and TRBJ2-3; D is ambiguous. The CDR3 is 13 residues long. Trimming stripped 2 bases from V and 0 bases from J, with 3 bases between. Germline CDR1 MNHEY, CDR2 SMNVEV (reference sequence). DNA for the CDR3: TGTGCCAGCAGTTTACAGAGCACAGATACGCAGTATTTT. Amino acids: CASSLQSTDTQYF.